This T cell receptor (beta chain) was found in a study of post-analysis software for immune sequencing data. Findings and limits, study-wide: Versus controls, multiple sclerosis patients showed significantly lower diversity (normalized Chao1).

The table lists this clonotype with many counts. As yet, its antigen is unknown. TCR beta libraries were prepared from cDNA with unique molecular identifiers. Input of roughly 0.9 to 11 million T cells yielded a few hundred thousand cDNA molecules. TCRdb independently ran MiXCR on the PCR reads; one entry per CDR3 protein. In the table there are around 770,000 distinct CDR3 sequences, roughly 46% of which are singletons. Source material: blood. This TCR came from a girl under 18 with multiple sclerosis.

Written as DNA, the CDR3 is TGCAGTGCTAGACAGCGGGAGGTACTATCGGGGGCCAACGTCCTGACTTTC. Amino acid sequence: CSARQREVLSGANVLTF. The J gene is TRBJ2-6, the V gene TRBV20-1; 9 nucleotides match TRBD2. Germline loops: CDR1 DFQATT, CDR2 SNEGSKA (reference sequence). This CDR3 is 17 amino acids long. Trimming took 2 bases from V and 4 from J; bases not matched to a gene: 9.